Sequencing of this TCR beta chain was carried out in a study of blood T cell repertoires in COVID-19. Study-level background: In each case, the material was cDNA or gDNA derived from T cells, B-cell-depleted T cells, or PBMCs.

V shed 2 bases and J shed 6 bases, with 8 bases lying between them. Germline CDR1 reads SGHTA; CDR2 reads FQGNSA. The CDR3 runs 14 residues. Original data processing: Amplification of reference gene primers provided the estimated nucleated cell counts. The protocol was immunoSEQ multiplex PCR, while the TCRdb copy is restricted to in-frame clones and leaves out a portion. D and trimming come from the DNA, and the V and J calls and clone size come from that table. Found here are some 140,000 clones, around 79% of them singletons; the top ten hold 1.5% to 2%. Sequenced: peripheral blood. The clonotype comes from a man aged 80 or over with acute or convalescent COVID-19. The gene calls are TRBV7-2 and TRBJ1-6; no clear D gene. The CDR3 sequence is CASSLWPTNSPLHF. CDR3 DNA: TGTGCCAGCAGCTTATGGCCCACTAATTCACCCCTCCACTTT.